This T cell receptor (beta chain) was found in a study of blood T cells in healthy people across ages (dated by TCRdb to the mid-2010s). In the study overall: Template switching captured roughly one uniquely barcoded TCR beta cDNA molecule per two T cells in model experiments. Age-related changes in TCR beta repertoire diversity were measured in the study by deep sequencing normalized with unique cDNA molecular identifiers. The donors were split into four age groups: young (average around 16 years), middle-aged (about 40), aged (around 67) and long-lived (under 90). For two donors (one aged 18 to 29 and one aged 80 or older), the study analyzed two additional independent replicas of 1 million unique cDNA reads from the same blood draw.

Overall study results and their limits: Because profiling used bulk unsorted PBMCs, naive and antigen-experienced compartments could not be compared conclusively. Because donor CMV infection status was unknown, age-related changes in expanded clonotypes were potentially confounded. Total diversity estimates from one million sequenced T cells were considered lower bounds and underestimates. As age increased, observed TCR beta diversity per million T cells dropped in a roughly linear way, and a significant reduction was already evident by age 40. The percentage of naive T cells measured by flow cytometry correlated strongly with observed TCR beta diversity. The long-lived group showed more naive CD4+ T cells, fewer expanded clones and increased TCR diversity than the aged group, suggesting age selection.

The CDR3 covers 14 residues, taking in both the cysteine and the phenylalanine. Only the CDR3 DNA is retained, 42 bases long and in frame from the first base. CDR1 and CDR2 were assigned from the germline V gene (reference sequence) as SEHNR and FQNEAQ. Trimming takes 7 bases off V and 2 bases off J; junction bases not matched to a gene: 7. Library creation used 5' RACE. Data came from an Illumina HiSeq 2500. A second PCR of roughly 6 to 11 cycles was run with a J-beta primer mix and a sample-barcoded 5' primer. A unique molecular identifier was introduced onto each TCR beta cDNA molecule by a template-switch 5' adaptor carrying 12 random nucleotides. Each sample yielded at least 3 million CDR3-containing paired-end reads. First-strand cDNA was synthesized from all RNA with the Mint cDNA synthesis kit, primed by a TRBC-specific oligonucleotide. Following uracil-DNA glycosylase treatment, all cDNA underwent a first 18-cycle PCR with the universal primers M1SS and BC2_uni_R. As for the authors' bioinformatics: For normalization, 1 million high-quality reads, each with a distinct molecular identifier, were randomly selected from each sample. Instead of being binned into consensus sequences, reads that shared molecular identifiers were thrown out. MiTCR, run with a Q25 quality threshold and the strictest error-elimination algorithm, handled CDR3 identification, clonotype clustering and error correction. Lower-bound total TCR beta diversity was estimated with a nonparametric unseen species model using Euler transformation. The raw public data were reprocessed by TCRdb itself: fastp quality trimming at Q25, MiXCR clonotype calling, in-frame beta chains only. A single entry per CDR3 protein holds the most common genes and DNA from its merged rows. The authors' filters were not applied to this entry. The sample records approximately 490,000 distinct CDR3 sequences, less than 25% of which are singletons. Of the sample, around 10% is held by the ten largest clones.

This clonotype was seen a few times. Its antigen is currently not known. The record has no base qualities; no much larger clone is one base away. Systemically healthy Caucasian individuals from Russia, approximately 39 in total and aged roughly 6 to 100 years, were included as donors. Roughly 10 milliliters of peripheral blood were collected from each donor into EDTA-treated Vacutainer tubes. Ficoll-Paque density-gradient centrifugation was used to isolate PBMCs, with at least 6.5 million obtained per sample. Total RNA, at least 6 micrograms per sample, was extracted from PBMCs with Trizol reagent. For every donor, flow cytometry on a PBMC aliquot measured the percentage of naive CD45RAhigh/CD27high T cells. Another study also made use of these data, one on T cells of mothers and their children. The other study reports the following: The donors were nine systemically healthy Caucasian individuals, made up of three mothers and their six children. cDNA synthesis used all of the extracted RNA, with roughly 1.5 ug of RNA in each 15 ul reaction. Sample barcodes and 2-4 random nucleotides were added via the M1S primer in the second PCR. Over 8 million TCR beta CDR3 reads were obtained for each mother, and 3 million to 3.5 million reads were obtained for each child. TCR recombination output is similarly shaped by thymic selection in related and unrelated pairs, with a minor effect exerted by inherited differences. Normalized repertoire overlap in related mother-child pairs was always slightly higher than in unrelated mother-child pairs, but the difference was never significant. With a sensitivity of approximately 96 clones per million clonotypes, no persistent microchimeric T cell clones were detected. To look for features that set related mother-child pairs apart from unrelated individuals, the researchers ran deep NGS to compare the TCR beta repertoires of mothers and children. The mean age was about 37 +/- 4 years for the mothers and approximately 11 +/- 4 years for the children. After adapter ligation with NEBNext reagents, the libraries were sequenced on Illumina HiSeq 2000 with 100+100 nt paired-end reads. To prevent cross-contamination, the mother and child libraries were prepared one month apart and sequenced in separate runs. Between about 500,000 and 2,300,000 distinct TCR beta clonotypes were identified per donor. Naive TCR beta clonotypes were estimated from low-frequency clonotypes matched to each donor's FACS-determined naive share, without sorting.

Sequenced sample: blood. The clonotype comes from a boy aged 5-17 years in good health. The receptor chain draws on TRBV7-9 and TRBJ2-7; 8 nucleotides in the junction match TRBD1. In nucleotide form, the sequence is TGTGCCAGCACCTTTCGGACAGGGCCCTACGAGCAGTACTTC. Translated, it reads CASTFRTGPYEQYF.